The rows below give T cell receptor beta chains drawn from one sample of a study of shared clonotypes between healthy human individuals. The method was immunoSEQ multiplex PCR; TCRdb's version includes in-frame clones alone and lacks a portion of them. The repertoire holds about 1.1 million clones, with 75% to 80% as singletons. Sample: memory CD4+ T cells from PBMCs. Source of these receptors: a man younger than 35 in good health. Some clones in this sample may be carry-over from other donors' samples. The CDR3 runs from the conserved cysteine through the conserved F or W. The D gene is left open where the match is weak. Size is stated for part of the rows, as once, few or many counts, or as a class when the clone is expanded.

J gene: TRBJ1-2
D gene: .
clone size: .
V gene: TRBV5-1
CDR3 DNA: TGCGCCAGCAGCCCGGGCCCGGGGGCGGAAGGCTACACCTTC
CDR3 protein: CASSPGPGAEGYTF

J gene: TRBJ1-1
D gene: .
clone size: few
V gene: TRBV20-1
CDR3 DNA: TGCAGTGCTGACAAGAACACTGAAGCTTTCTTT
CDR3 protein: CSADKNTEAFF

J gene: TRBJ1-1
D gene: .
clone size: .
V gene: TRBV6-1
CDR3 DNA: TGTGCCAGCAGTGAAGGGGGGGTGAACACTGAAGCTTTCTTT
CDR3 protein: CASSEGGVNTEAFF

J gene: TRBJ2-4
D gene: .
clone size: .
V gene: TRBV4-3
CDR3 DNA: TGCGCCAGCAGCCAAGATACACGGCGCCTAGCCAAAAACATTCAGTACTTC
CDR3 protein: CASSQDTRRLAKNIQYF

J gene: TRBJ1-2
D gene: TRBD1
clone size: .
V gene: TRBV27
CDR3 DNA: TGTGCCAGCAGTCTTACAGGGGGCGGGTATGGCTACACCTTC
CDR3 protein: CASSLTGGGYGYTF

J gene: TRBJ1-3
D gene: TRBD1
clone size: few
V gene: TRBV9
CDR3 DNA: TGTGCCAGCAGCGACAGGGGTATCTCTGGAAACACCATATATTTT
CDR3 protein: CASSDRGISGNTIYF

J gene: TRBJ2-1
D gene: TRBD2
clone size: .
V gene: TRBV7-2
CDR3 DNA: TGTGCCAGCAGCTTTTGGACTAGCGGACACAATGAGCAGTTCTTC
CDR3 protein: CASSFWTSGHNEQFF

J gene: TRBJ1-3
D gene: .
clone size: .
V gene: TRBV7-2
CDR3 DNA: TGTGCCAGCAGCTCGTGGGACGCTAGGGGAAACACCATATATTTT
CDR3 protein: CASSSWDARGNTIYF

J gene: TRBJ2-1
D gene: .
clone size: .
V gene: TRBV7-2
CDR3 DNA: TGTGCCAGCAGCTTAGGGACTACCTACAATGAGCAGTTCTTC
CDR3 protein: CASSLGTTYNEQFF

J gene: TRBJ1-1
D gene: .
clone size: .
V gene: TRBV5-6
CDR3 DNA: TGTGCCAGCAGCTTGGCCGGGCTACTAATGGGCACTGAAGCTTTCTTT
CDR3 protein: CASSLAGLLMGTEAFF

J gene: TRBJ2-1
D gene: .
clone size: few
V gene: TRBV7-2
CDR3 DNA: TGTGCCAGCAGCTTAAGAGGAACTGGCGCCTACAATGAGCAGTTCTTC
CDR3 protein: CASSLRGTGAYNEQFF

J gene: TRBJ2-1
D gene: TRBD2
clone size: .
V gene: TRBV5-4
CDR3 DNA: TGTGCCAGCAGCTCGAGACTAGCGGGAATAGGAAATGAGCAGTTCTTC
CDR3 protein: CASSSRLAGIGNEQFF

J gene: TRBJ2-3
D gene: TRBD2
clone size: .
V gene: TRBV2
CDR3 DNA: TGTGCCAGCTCGGGACTAGATATCGGTACGCAGTATTTT
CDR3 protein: CASSGLDIGTQYF

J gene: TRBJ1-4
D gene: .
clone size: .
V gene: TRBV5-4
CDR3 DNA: TGTGCCAGCAGCCGCCGACAGGATGGGGAAAAACTGTTTTTT
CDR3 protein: CASSRRQDGEKLFF

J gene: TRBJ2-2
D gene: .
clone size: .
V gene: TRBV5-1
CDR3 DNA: TGCGCCAGCTACGGGACTCCAAAACAAAAGAACACCGGGGAGCTGTTTTTT
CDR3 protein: CASYGTPKQKNTGELFF

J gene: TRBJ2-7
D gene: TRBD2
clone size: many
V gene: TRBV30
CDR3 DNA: TGTGCCTGGAGTGTACAGAAAGGGACTAGCGGATGGGTCTCCTACGAGCAGTACTTC
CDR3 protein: CAWSVQKGTSGWVSYEQYF

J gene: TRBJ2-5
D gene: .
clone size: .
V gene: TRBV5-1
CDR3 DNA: TGCGCCAGCAGCTTGTCCGCGGTTGAGGAGACCCAGTACTTC
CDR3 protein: CASSLSAVEETQYF

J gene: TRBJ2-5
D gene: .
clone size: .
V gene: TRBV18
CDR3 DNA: TGTGCCAGCTCACCTAACTTGGAGGAGACCCAGTACTTC
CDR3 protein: CASSPNLEETQYF

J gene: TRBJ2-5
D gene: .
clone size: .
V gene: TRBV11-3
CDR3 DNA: TGTGCCAGCAGCCAGACCCCCACGGAGGGGGAGACCCAGTACTTC
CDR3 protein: CASSQTPTEGETQYF

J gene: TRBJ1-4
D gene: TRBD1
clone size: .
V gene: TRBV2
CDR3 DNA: TGTGCCAGCAGAGCGGACAGGGGGCCGGGAAATGAAAAACTGTTTTTT
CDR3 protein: CASRADRGPGNEKLFF

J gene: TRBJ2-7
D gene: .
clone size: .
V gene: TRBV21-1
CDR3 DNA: TGTGCCAGCAGCAACGTCCGGGGACAGCTTTACTTC
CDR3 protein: CASSNVRGQLYF

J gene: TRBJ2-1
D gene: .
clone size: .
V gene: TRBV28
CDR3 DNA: TGTGCCAGCATCTATGGGGGGTTGCGTTTACGGAATGAGCAGTTCTTC
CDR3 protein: CASIYGGLRLRNEQFF

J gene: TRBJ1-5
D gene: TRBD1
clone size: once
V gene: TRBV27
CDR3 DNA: TGTGCCAGCCGTAAAACCCCCGGGACAGGGGGCAATCAGCCCCAGCATTTT
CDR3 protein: CASRKTPGTGGNQPQHF

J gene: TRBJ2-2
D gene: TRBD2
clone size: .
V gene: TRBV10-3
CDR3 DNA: TGTGCCAGCGGACTAGCGGGTGCCGGGGAGCTGTTTTTT
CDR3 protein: CASGLAGAGELFF

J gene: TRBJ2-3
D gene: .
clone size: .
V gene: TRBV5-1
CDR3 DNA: TGCGCCAGCAGCTTGGCGGGTGCGGAGGCAGATACGCAGTATTTT
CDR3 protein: CASSLAGAEADTQYF

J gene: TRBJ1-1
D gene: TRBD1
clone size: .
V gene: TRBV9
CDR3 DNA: TGTGCCAGCAGCACAGGACAGGGAAACACTGAAGCTTTCTTT
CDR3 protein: CASSTGQGNTEAFF

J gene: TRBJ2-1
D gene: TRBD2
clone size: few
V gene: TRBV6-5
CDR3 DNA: TGTGCCAGCAGCGCCCCGGGGGGGGCCTATGAGCAGTTCTTC
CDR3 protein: CASSAPGGAYEQFF

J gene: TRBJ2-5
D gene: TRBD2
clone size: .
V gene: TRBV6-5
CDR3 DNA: TGTGCCAGCAGTTACATAAGGGAGGGCCGGGAGACCCAGTACTTC
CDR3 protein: CASSYIREGRETQYF

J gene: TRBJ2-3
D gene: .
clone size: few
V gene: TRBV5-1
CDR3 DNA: TGCGCCAGCAGCTTGGACAGAAACACAGATACGCAGTATTTT
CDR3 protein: CASSLDRNTDTQYF

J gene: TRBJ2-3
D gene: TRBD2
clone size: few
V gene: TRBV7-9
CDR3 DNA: TGTGCCAGCAGCCACGACGTAGCGGGATTCACAGATACGCAGTATTTT
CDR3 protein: CASSHDVAGFTDTQYF

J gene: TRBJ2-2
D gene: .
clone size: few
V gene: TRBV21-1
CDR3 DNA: TGTGCCAGCAGCAAAGGAGTGACCGGGGAGCTGTTTTTT
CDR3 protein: CASSKGVTGELFF

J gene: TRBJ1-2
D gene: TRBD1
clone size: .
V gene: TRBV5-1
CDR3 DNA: TGCGCCAGCAGCCCGGGACAGTATGGCTACACCTTC
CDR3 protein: CASSPGQYGYTF

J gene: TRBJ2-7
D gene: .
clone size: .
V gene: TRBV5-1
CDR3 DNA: TGCGCCAGCAGCTTGAGGTCAGAAACCTACGAGCAGTACTTC
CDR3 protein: CASSLRSETYEQYF

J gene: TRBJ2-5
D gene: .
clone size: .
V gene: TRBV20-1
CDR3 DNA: TGCAACCCCGGGGGAGAGACCCAGTACTTC
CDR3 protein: CNPGGETQYF

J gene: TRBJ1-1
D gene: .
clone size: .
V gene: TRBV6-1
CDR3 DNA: TGTGCCAGCCTCCCTGAGAGGTGGGGCACTGAAGCTTTCTTT
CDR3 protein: CASLPERWGTEAFF

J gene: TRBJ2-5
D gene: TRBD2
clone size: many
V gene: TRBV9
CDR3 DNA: TGTGCCAGCAGCGCCCATGGCGGGGGAGGCGCGGGAGGCCTGGGAGAGACCCAGTACTTC
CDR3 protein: CASSAHGGGGAGGLGETQYF

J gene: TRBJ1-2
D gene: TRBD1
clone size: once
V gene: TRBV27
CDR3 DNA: TGTGCCAGCAGTTCCCACAGGGGGCACTATGGCTACACCTTC
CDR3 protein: CASSSHRGHYGYTF

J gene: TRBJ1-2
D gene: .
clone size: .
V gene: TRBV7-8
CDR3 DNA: TGTGCCAGCAGCTTAGAACGGTCACTTGGCTACACCTTC
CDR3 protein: CASSLERSLGYTF

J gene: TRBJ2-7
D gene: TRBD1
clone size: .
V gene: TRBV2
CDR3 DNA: TGTGCCAGCAGCGTGACAGGGACCTACGAGCAGTACTTC
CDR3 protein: CASSVTGTYEQYF

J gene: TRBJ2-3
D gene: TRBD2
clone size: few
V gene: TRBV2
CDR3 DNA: TGTGCCAGCAGTGACGGTCTCGAGCGGGAGGAGGCAGATACGCAGTATTTT
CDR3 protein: CASSDGLEREEADTQYF

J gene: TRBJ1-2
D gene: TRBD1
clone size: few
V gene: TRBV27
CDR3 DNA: TGTGCCAGCAGTTATGGGGGGACAGGCATCTATGGCTACACCTTC
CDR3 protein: CASSYGGTGIYGYTF

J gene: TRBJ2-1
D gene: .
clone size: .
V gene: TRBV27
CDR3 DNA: TGTGCCAGCACGGCAGCTCCGGACAATGAGCAGTTCTTC
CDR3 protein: CASTAAPDNEQFF

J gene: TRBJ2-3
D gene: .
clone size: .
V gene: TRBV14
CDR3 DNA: TGTGCCAGCAGCCCCATGCTATCACCCAGCACAGATACGCAGTATTTT
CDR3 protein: CASSPMLSPSTDTQYF

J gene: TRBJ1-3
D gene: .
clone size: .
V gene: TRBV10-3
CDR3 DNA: TGTGCCATCGGTCGAGGAGGAGTCTCTGGAAACACCATATATTTT
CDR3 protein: CAIGRGGVSGNTIYF

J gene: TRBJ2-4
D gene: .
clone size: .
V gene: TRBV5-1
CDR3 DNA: TGCGCCAGCAGCTTGGCTCTTCGTAGTTTGAGCATTCAGTACTTC
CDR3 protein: CASSLALRSLSIQYF

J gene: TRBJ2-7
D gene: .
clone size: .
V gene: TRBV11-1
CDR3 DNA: TGTGCCAGCAGCCCGGGAGCAGGGCGATCCTACGAGCAGTACTTC
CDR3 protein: CASSPGAGRSYEQYF

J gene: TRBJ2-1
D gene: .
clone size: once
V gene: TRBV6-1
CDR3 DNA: TGTGCCGCAAAAATGGACTGGGTCTACAATGAGCAGTTCTTC
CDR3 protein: CAAKMDWVYNEQFF

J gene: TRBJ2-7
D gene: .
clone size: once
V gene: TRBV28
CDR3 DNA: TGTGCCAGCAGTTACCCGGGAAGAGGGGAGCAGTACTTC
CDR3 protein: CASSYPGRGEQYF

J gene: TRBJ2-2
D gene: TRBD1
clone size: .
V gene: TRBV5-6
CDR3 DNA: TGTGCCAGCAGCGCCCCTCGACAGGGGGGAGCCGGGGAGCTGTTTTTT
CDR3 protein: CASSAPRQGGAGELFF

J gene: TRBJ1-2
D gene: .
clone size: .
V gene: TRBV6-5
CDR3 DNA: TGTGCCAGCAGTTACGGGTTTGGTTCCGGGCGGGATGGCTACACCTTC
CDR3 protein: CASSYGFGSGRDGYTF

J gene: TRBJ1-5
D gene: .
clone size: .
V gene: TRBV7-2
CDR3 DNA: TGTGCCAGCAGCTTAGCAGCGGGGCTCAATCAGCCCCAGCATTTT
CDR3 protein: CASSLAAGLNQPQHF

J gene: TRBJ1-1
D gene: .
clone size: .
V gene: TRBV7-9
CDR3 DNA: TGTGCCAGCAGCTTTGGGAGCAGGAAGGGCACTGAAGCTTTCTTT
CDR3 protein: CASSFGSRKGTEAFF

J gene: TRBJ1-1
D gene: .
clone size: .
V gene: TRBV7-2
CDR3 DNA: TGTGCCAGCAGTTCCGAGGGGGGGAGGTCTGCTTTCTTT
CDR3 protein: CASSSEGGRSAFF

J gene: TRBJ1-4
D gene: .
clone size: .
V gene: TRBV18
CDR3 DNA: TGTGCCAGCTCACCACTTCTGGAAAATGAAAAACTGTTTTTT
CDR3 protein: CASSPLLENEKLFF